This T cell receptor (beta chain) was retrieved from a study of blood T cell repertoires in COVID-19. Study summary: Specimens from acute and convalescent COVID-19 originated in the United States, Italy and Spain.

Original processing notes: How many nucleated cells were present was estimated from reference gene primer amplification. Data came from immunoSEQ multiplex PCR; TCRdb stores just in-frame clones and leaves some out. V and J calls and clone size are given by that table; D and trimming were obtained from the DNA. This table holds over 15,000 clones, about 80% found once. Germline CDR1 and CDR2: MNHNS and SASEGT. V trimming: 0 bases; J trimming: 2 bases; junction bases outside the gene matches: 2. This CDR3 has 15 residues. This clonotype was obtained from a man aged 70 or older with active or convalescent COVID-19. The chain has TRBV6-1 and TRBJ1-2, with 8 bases identical to TRBD1. Input material: peripheral blood. CDR3 residues: CASSEARTGNYGYTF. The CDR3 bases are TGTGCCAGCAGTGAAGCAAGGACAGGGAACTATGGCTACACCTTC.